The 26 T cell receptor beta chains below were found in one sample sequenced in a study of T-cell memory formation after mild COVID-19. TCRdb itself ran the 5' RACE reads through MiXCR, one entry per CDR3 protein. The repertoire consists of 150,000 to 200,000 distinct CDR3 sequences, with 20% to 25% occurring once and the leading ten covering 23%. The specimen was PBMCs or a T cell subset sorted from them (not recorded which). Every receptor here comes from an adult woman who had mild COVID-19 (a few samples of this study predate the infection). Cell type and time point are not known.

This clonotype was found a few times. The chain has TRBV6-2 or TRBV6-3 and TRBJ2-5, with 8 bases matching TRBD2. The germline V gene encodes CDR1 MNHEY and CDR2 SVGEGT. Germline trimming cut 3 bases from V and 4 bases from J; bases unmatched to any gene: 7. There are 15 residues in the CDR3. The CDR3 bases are TGTGCCAGCAGTTATCAAGCGGGAGAATTAGAGACCCAGTACTTC. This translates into CASSYQAGELETQYF.

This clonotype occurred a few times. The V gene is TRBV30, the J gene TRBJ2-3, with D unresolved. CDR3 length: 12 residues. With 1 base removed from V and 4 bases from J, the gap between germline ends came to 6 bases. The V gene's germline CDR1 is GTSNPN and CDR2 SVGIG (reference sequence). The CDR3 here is CAWSGLADTQYF. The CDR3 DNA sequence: TGTGCCTGGAGTGGATTGGCAGATACGCAGTATTTT.

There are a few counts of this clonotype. The DNA of the CDR3 is TGCAGTGCCAACAGGAACACTGAAGCTTTCTTT. The encoded protein is CSANRNTEAFF. The V gene is TRBV20-1, the J gene TRBJ1-1; D ambiguous. CDR1 is DFQATT, CDR2 SNEGSKA, per germline (reference sequence). The CDR3 has 11 amino acids. V was shortened by 6 bases and J by 1 base, with 6 bases between the two germline ends.

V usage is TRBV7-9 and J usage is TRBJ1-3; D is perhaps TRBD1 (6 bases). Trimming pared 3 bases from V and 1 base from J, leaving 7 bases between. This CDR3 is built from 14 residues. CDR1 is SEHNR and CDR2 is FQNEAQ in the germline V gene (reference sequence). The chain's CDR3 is CASSLTGSGNTIYF. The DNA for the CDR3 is TGTGCCAGCAGCTTGACAGGTTCTGGAAACACCATATATTTT. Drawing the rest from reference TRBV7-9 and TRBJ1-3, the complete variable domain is DTGVSQNPRHKITKRGQNVTFRCDPISEHNRLYWYRQTLGQGPEFLTYFQNEAQLEKSRLLSDRFSAERPKGSFSTLEIQRTEQGDSAMYLCASSLTGSGNTIYFGEGSWLTVV.

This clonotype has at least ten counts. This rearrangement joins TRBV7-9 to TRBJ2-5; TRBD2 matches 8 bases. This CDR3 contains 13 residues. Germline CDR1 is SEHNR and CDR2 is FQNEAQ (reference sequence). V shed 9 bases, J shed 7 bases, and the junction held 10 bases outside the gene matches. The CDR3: CASTYSGEGTQYF. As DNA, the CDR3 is TGTGCCAGTACCTATAGCGGGGAAGGGACCCAGTACTTC.

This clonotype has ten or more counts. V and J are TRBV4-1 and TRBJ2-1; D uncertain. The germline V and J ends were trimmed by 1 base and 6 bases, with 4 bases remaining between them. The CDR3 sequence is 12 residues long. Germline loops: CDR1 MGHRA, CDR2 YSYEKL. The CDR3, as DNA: TGCGCCAGCAGCCAAGGGGGCAATGAGCAGTTCTTC. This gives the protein CASSQGGNEQFF.

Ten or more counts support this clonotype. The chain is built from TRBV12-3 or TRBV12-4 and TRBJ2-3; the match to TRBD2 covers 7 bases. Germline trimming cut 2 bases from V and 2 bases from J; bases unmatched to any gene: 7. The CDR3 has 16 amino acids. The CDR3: CASSLRRGRHTDTQYF. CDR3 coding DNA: TGTGCCAGCAGTTTACGGCGCGGGAGACACACAGATACGCAGTATTTT.

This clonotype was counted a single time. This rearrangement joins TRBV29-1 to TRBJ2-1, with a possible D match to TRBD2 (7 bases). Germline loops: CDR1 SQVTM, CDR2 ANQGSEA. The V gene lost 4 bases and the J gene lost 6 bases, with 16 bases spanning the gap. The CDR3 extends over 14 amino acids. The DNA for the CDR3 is TGCAGCGTTGTAGGGGGTGGGAGGGCCAATGAGCAGTTCTTC. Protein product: CSVVGGGRANEQFF.

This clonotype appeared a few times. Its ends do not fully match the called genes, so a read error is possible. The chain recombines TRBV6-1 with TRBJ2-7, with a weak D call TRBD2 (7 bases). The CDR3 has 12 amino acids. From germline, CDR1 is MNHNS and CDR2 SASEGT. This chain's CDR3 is CASSDGGGELYF. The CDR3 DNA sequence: TGTGCCAGCAGTGACGGAGGGGGGGAGCTGTACTTC.

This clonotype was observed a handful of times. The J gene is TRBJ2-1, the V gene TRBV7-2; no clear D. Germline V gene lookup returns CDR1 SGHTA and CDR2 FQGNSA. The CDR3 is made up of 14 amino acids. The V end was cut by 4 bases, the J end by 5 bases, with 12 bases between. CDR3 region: CASSWPALNNEQFF. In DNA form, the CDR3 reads TGTGCCAGCAGCTGGCCGGCGCTCAACAATGAGCAGTTCTTC. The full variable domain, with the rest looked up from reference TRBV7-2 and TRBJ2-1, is GAGVSQSPSNKVTEKGKDVELRCDPISGHTALYWYRQSLGQGLEFLIYFQGNSAPDKSGLPSDRFSAERTGGSVSTLTIQRTQQEDSAVYLCASSWPALNNEQFFGPGTRLTVL.

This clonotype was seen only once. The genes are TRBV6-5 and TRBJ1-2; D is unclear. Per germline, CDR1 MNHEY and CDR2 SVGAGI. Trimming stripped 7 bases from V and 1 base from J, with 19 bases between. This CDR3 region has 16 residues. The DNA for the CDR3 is TGTGCCAGCACCGTTAAGAACCCCAGCCTTAACTATGGCTACACCTTC. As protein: CASTVKNPSLNYGYTF.

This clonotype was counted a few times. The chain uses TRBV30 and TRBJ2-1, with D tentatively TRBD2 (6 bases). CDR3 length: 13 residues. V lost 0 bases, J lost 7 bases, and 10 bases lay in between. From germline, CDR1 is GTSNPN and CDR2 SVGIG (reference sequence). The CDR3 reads CAWSVFAGNEQFF. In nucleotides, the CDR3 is TGTGCCTGGAGTGTATTCGCGGGGAATGAGCAGTTCTTC.

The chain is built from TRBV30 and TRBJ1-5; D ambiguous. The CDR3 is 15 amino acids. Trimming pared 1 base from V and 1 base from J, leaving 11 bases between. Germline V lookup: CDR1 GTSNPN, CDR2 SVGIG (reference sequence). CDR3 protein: CAWSGGVGSNQPQHF. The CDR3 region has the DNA TGTGCCTGGAGTGGGGGAGTTGGGAGCAATCAGCCCCAGCATTTT.

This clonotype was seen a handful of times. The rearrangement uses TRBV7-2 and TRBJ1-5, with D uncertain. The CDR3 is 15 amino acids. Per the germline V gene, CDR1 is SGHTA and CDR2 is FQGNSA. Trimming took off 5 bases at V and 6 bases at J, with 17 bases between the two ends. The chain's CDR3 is CASSANSIGFQPQHF. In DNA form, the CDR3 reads TGTGCCAGCAGCGCGAACAGTATCGGCTTTCAGCCCCAGCATTTT.

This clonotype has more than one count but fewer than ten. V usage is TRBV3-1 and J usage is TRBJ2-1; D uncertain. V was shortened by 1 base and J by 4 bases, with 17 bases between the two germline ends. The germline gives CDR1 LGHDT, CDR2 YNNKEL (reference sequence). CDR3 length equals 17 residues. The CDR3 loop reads CASSQGSVATPYNEQFF. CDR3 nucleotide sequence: TGTGCCAGCAGCCAAGGCTCTGTTGCGACTCCATACAATGAGCAGTTCTTC.

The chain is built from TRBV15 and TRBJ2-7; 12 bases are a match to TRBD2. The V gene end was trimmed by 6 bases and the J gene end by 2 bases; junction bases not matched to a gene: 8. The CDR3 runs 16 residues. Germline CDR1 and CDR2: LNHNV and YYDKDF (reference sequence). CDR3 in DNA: TGTGCCACCAGTATCCTAGCGGGAGGGCCCGCCTACGAGCAGTACTTC. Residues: CATSILAGGPAYEQYF.

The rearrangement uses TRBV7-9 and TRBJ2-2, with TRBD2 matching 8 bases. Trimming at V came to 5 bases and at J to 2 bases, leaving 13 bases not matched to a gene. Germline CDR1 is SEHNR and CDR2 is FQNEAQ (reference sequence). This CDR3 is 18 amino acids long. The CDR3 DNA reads TGTGCCAGCAGCCATGGATCGACGGGGGGGCCCAACACCGGGGAGCTGTTTTTT. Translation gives CASSHGSTGGPNTGELFF. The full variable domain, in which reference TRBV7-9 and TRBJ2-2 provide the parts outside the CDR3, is DTGVSQNPRHKITKRGQNVTFRCDPISEHNRLYWYRQTLGQGPEFLTYFQNEAQLEKSRLLSDRFSAERPKGSFSTLEIQRTEQGDSAMYLCASSHGSTGGPNTGELFFGEGSRLTVL.

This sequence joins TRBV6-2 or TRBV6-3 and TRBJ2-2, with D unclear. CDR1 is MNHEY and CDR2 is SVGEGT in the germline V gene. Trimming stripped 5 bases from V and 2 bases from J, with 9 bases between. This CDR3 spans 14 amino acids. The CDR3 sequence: CASSGFDNTGELFF. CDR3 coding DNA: TGTGCCAGCAGTGGGTTTGATAACACCGGGGAGCTGTTTTTT.

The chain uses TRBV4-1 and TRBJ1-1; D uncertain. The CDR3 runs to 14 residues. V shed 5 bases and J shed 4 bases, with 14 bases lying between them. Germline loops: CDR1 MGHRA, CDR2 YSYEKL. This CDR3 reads CASSTTRWGTEAFF. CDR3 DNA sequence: TGCGCCAGCAGCACGACCCGATGGGGCACTGAAGCTTTCTTT.

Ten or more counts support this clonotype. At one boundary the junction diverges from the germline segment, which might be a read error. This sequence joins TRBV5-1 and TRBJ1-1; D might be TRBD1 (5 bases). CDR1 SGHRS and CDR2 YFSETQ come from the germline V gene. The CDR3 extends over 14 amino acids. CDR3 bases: TGTGCCAGCAGTTTCACCGGGGGGAACACTGAAGCTTTCTTT. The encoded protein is CASSFTGGNTEAFF.

CDR3 residues: CASSAGLAGSDTQYF. CDR3 DNA sequence: TGTGCCAGCAGCGCGGGACTAGCGGGGTCAGATACGCAGTATTTT. The chain has TRBV9 and TRBJ2-3; 13 nucleotides align to TRBD2. The ends lost 3 bases at V and 4 bases at J; junction bases unmatched: 2. The CDR3 contains 15 residues. CDR1 is SGDLS and CDR2 is YYNGEE in the germline V gene.

This chain's CDR3 is CASGGTSGGALEQFF. For the CDR3, the DNA is TGTGCCAGCGGAGGGACTAGCGGGGGGGCTCTTGAGCAGTTCTTC. The J gene is TRBJ2-1, the V gene TRBV27; 16 positions agree with TRBD2. Germline assignment: CDR1 MNHEY and CDR2 SMNVEV (reference sequence). Trimming took 8 bases from V and 9 from J; bases not matched to a gene: 7. The CDR3 is 15 residues long.

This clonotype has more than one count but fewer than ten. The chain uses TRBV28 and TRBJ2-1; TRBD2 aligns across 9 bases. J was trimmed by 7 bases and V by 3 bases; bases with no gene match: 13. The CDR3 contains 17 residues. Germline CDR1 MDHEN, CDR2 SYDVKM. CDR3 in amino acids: CASSLWGGSGSGNEQFF. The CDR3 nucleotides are TGTGCCAGCAGTTTGTGGGGGGGTAGCGGGAGCGGGAATGAGCAGTTCTTC.

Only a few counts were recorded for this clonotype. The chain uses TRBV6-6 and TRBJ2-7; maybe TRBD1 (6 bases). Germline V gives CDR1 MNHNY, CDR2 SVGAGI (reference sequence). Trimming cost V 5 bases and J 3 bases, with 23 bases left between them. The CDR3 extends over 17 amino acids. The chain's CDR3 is CASSRGPLGTLHYEQYF. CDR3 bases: TGTGCCAGCAGTCGAGGGCCTCTCGGGACATTGCACTACGAGCAGTACTTC.

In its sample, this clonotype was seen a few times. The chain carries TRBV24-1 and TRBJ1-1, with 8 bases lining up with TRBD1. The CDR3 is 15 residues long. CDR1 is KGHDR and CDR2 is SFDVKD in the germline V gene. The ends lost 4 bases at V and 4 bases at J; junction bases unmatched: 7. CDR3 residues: CATSDSRQGPTEAFF. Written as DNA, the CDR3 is TGTGCCACCAGTGACTCTCGACAGGGGCCCACTGAAGCTTTCTTT.

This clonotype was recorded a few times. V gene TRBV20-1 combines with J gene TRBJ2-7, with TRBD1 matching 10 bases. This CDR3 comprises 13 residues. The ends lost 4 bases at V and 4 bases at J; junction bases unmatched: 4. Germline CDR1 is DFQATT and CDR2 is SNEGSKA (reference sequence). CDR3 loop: CSATGQGKYEQYF. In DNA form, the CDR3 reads TGCAGTGCTACGGGACAGGGGAAATACGAGCAGTACTTC.